This T cell receptor beta chain was captured by sequencing in a study of cytomegalovirus exposure and HLA in healthy donors (dated by TCRdb to about 2017). Study-wide context: The 650 to 750 repertoires of the first cohort and the 110 or so validation repertoires were produced on the same platform, according to a later analysis. High-throughput TCR immunosequencing, statistical association of individual TCRs with disease status, and machine learning were combined to predict cytomegalovirus infection status. The study aimed to test whether cataloging public T cell receptors could reveal signatures of past pathogen exposure. Besides the first cohort of under 700 subjects, a separate validation cohort made up of roughly 130 different subjects was used.

The investigation overall reported the following: The study listed approximately 160 TCR beta chains as associated with cytomegalovirus. A later analysis had no HLA typing for the validation cohort, so co-occurrence there was scored across all 120 repertoires. Most TCR sequences were observed very rarely across donors, whereas some public TCRs were present in many individuals. The classifier was reported to diagnose cytomegalovirus status with high specificity and sensitivity in both the original and validation cohorts. In a later analysis, TCRs clustered in the first cohort were found to also tend to co-occur in the approximately 120 validation repertoires, with 94% of cluster scores above 0. The authors suggested that the approach could potentially be generalized to other disease states and immunological phenotypes. In vitro tests confirmed that a few of the cytomegalovirus-associated TCR beta chains recognize cytomegalovirus antigens.

Notes on this clone: Its antigen is still unknown. Per-nucleotide qualities are absent, and no much larger clonotype sits a single base away.

In the germline V gene, CDR1 corresponds to SQVTM and CDR2 to ANQGSEA. The germline V and J ends show losses of 2 bases and 3 bases respectively, and no gene match explains 6 bases of the junction. The CDR3 covers 15 residues, taking in both the cysteine and the phenylalanine. The retained sequence is limited to the CDR3, 45 bases, with the frame set at the first base. Library method: the immunoSEQ multiplex PCR assay. The original pipeline was this. A statistical classification framework was built to diagnose cytomegalovirus status from the catalog of TCR beta chain sequences. In TCRdb, the immuneACCESS table is reduced to in-frame sequences with V and J assigned. These tables do not hold every clone; where another copy was compared, an unresolved V gene accounts for under half, and the others remain unexplained. The V and J calls and clone size come from that table; D and trimming were worked out from the DNA. The sample includes roughly 130,000 clones, with 85% to 90% observed a single time. The leading ten clones occupy under 3% of the sample.

Separate from the approximately 700-subject first cohort, the validation cohort of 95 to 150 subjects was the group to which the donors belonged. Sequenced sample: PBMCs. This clonotype originated in a young man in good health and CMV-seronegative. The sequence is built from TRBV29-1 and TRBJ2-2; 7 middle bases align to TRBD1. The CDR3 protein sequence reads: CSVEFGDRYTGELFF. The nucleotides are TGCAGCGTTGAATTTGGGGACAGATACACCGGGGAGCTGTTTTTT.